These T cell receptor beta chains were read from a single sample in a study of cytomegalovirus exposure and HLA in healthy donors. TCRdb's copy holds only in-frame clones and misses some; the assay was immunoSEQ multiplex PCR. The repertoire holds fewer than 120,000 clones, with about three quarters as singletons. Sequences were obtained from PBMCs. These receptors all come from a woman aged 60-75 years in good health and CMV-seropositive. Each CDR3 is given with its conserved first and last residue. The D gene is left open where the match is weak. Some rows have no size entry. The others give once, few or many, or a class for an expanded clone.

d_gene	v_gene	abundance	j_gene	CDR3nt	CDR3aa
TRBD2	TRBV27	-	TRBJ2-1	TGTGCCAGCAGTTTATCGCGGGGGGACAATGAGCAGTTCTTC	CASSLSRGDNEQFF
-	TRBV9	many	TRBJ2-2	TGTGCCAGCAGCGTAAGCAGGTACTCAATCACCGGGGAGCTGTTTTTT	CASSVSRYSITGELFF
-	TRBV5-4	-	TRBJ2-1	TGTGCCAGCAGCTTGGCCACCGGGAGCTCCTACAATGAGCAGTTCTTC	CASSLATGSSYNEQFF
-	TRBV10-3	-	TRBJ1-5	TGTGCCATCAGTGAGCCGCGGCGGGATAATCAGCCCCAGCATTTT	CAISEPRRDNQPQHF
-	TRBV18	-	TRBJ1-1	TGTGCCAGCTCACCTCGGACAGACGGCACTGAAGCTTTCTTT	CASSPRTDGTEAFF
TRBD1	TRBV7-9	-	TRBJ1-5	TGTGCCAGCAGCTTACGCGGGGACAGGGATGTTTATTTT	CASSLRGDRDVYF
TRBD2	TRBV6-6	-	TRBJ2-1	TGTGCCAGCATCCCTAGCGGGAGTAATGAGCAGTTCTTC	CASIPSGSNEQFF
-	TRBV7-2	-	TRBJ2-7	TGTGCCAGCAGCTCTCAGGGGGGCGAGCAGTACTTC	CASSSQGGEQYF
-	TRBV5-3	-	TRBJ2-7	TGTGCCAGAAGCTCGGACAGCTACGAGCAGTACTTC	CARSSDSYEQYF
TRBD1	TRBV10-3	-	TRBJ1-2	TGTGCCATCAGTGACAGGGGGGACTATGGCTACACCTTC	CAISDRGDYGYTF
-	TRBV15	-	TRBJ1-1	TGTGCCACCAGCAGAGATCTCACTGAAGCTTTCTTT	CATSRDLTEAFF
TRBD2	TRBV6-5	few	TRBJ2-7	TGTGCCAGCAGTCCGGCCGGGACTAGCGGCTCGGGGCAGTACTTC	CASSPAGTSGSGQYF
TRBD2	TRBV7-6	-	TRBJ2-7	TGTGCCAGCAGCTTAGTGGTCGGGGAGGGGATTGGGGAGCAGTACTTC	CASSLVVGEGIGEQYF
TRBD1	TRBV7-9	-	TRBJ2-7	TGTGCCAGCACCCTTCGGGACAGGGGCTACGAGCAGTACTTC	CASTLRDRGYEQYF
TRBD1	TRBV28	-	TRBJ1-3	TGTGCCAGCAGCCAGGACAGGGACCCCTCTGGAAACACCATATATTTT	CASSQDRDPSGNTIYF
TRBD2	TRBV5-5	few	TRBJ2-1	TGTGCCAGCAGCTTGGAGGGACTAGCGGGGTCCGTCGGCAATGAGCAGTTCTTC	CASSLEGLAGSVGNEQFF
TRBD1	TRBV18	-	TRBJ2-7	TGTGCCAGCTCCGCCCAGGGGGCCTCCTACGAGCAGTACTTC	CASSAQGASYEQYF
-	TRBV21-1	-	TRBJ1-5	TGTGCCAGCAGCATCCGGGACGGGAGGTATAGCAATCAGCCCCAGCATTTT	CASSIRDGRYSNQPQHF
-	TRBV6-1	few	TRBJ2-3	TGTGCCAGCAGGGTGGACTCGCGGGATACGCAGTATTTT	CASRVDSRDTQYF
-	TRBV29-1	-	TRBJ2-7	TGCAGCGTTGTTTGGCAGAACTACGAGCAGTACTTC	CSVVWQNYEQYF